This T cell receptor (beta chain) was observed in a study of PD-1 blockade in mismatch repair-deficient tumors. Study at large: Patients had 12 to 13 mismatch repair-deficient cancer types and were previously treated and progressing.

PCR or immunohistochemistry showed mismatch repair deficiency in every enrolled patient. TCR sequencing covered three patients who responded to pembrolizumab. Study outcomes and limitations: After pembrolizumab, tumor-resident clones rose rapidly, then generally contracted before radiologic responses.

Only in-frame clones appear in the TCRdb table, and some are missing; sequencing was by immunoSEQ multiplex PCR. The sample contains 120,000 or so clones, about 88% of which appear only once. As regards this clone: Its matching antigen is unknown.

The specimen was peripheral blood, collected 44 weeks after starting pembrolizumab. This sequence originates from an adult with mismatch repair-deficient cancer.

In DNA form, the CDR3 reads TGTGCCAGCAGCGTTACACCCCAGGGGGACACTGAAGCTTTCTTT. As protein: CASSVTPQGDTEAFF. The rearrangement joins TRBV9 to TRBJ1-1; TRBD1 aligns across 7 bases. CDR3 size: 15 residues. Germline CDR1 reads SGDLS; CDR2 reads YYNGEE. Trimming at V came to 2 bases and at J to 3 bases, leaving 7 bases not matched to a gene. Looking up the rest from reference TRBV9 and TRBJ1-1 gives the full variable domain: DSGVTQTPKHLITATGQRVTLRCSPRSGDLSVYWYQQSLDQGLQFLIQYYNGEERAKGNILERFSAQQFPDLHSELNLSSLELGDSALYFCASSVTPQGDTEAFFGQGTRLTVV.